This T cell receptor beta chain derives from a study of vaccination effects on CD4 cells after COVID-19. Method: immunoSEQ multiplex PCR; TCRdb's copy keeps in-frame clones and lacks some. This sample carries 40,000 or so clones, roughly 87% of them seen once, and the ten largest clones take 2.9%. The CDR3 has 14 amino acids. Germline CDR1 reads SNHLY; CDR2 reads FYNNEI. Trimming removed 4 bases from V and 9 bases from J, with 17 bases in between. An approximately ten-day culture period preceded the isolation of CD4+ T cells. About this clone: Its target is unknown.

The J gene is TRBJ2-3, the V gene TRBV2, with no clear D. The specimen was CD4+ T cells from PBMCs cultured without peptide, collected before COVID-19 vaccination. The receptor was derived from a human donor who received a COVID-19 vaccine. CDR3 sequence (DNA): TGTGCCAGCAGTGGGGCCGTTCGTTCGGACACGCAGTATTTT. It encodes CASSGAVRSDTQYF.